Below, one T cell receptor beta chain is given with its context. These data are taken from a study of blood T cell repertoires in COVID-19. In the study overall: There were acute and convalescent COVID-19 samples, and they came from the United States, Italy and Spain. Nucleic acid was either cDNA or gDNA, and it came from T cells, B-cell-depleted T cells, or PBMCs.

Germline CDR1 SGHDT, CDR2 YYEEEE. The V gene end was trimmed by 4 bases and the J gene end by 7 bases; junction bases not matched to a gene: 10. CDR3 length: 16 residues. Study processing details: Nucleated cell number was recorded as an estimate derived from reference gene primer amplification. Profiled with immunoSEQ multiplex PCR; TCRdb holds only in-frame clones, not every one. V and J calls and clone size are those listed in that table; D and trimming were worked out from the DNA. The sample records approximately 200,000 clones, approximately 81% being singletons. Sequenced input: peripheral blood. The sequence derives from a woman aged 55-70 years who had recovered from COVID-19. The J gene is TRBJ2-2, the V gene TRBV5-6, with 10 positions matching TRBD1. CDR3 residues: CASSRKPGQGIGELFF. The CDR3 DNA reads TGTGCCAGCAGCCGAAAGCCGGGACAGGGGATCGGGGAGCTGTTTTTT.